This T cell receptor (beta chain) was identified during a study of CD8 T cells in ankylosing spondylitis. A few counts support this clonotype. Antigen: not known. Each CDR3 protein is one row after TCRdb ran MiXCR on the 5' RACE reads. Of approximately 260,000 distinct CDR3 sequences in the sample, 15% to 20% are singletons; the top ten hold over 25%. Study-wide points: In ankylosing spondylitis patients, matched synovial fluid reportedly showed significant enrichment of disease-linked clones.

CDR3 length: 16 residues. Trimming stripped 6 bases from V and 6 bases from J, with 21 bases between. The germline gives CDR1 MNHEY, CDR2 SMNVEV (reference sequence). The receptor comes from a male donor with ankylosing spondylitis or in good health (not recorded which). Source material: blood, either unsorted or a sorted T cell fraction (not recorded which). The rearrangement links TRBV27 to TRBJ2-1; no reliable D call. CDR3 amino acids: CASRPTLNLKANEQFF. CDR3 in DNA: TGTGCCAGCAGACCTACTCTGAACCTAAAAGCCAATGAGCAGTTCTTC.